This TCR beta chain is from a study of T cells in Graves' hyperthyroidism and ophthalmopathy. The sample holds many counts of this clonotype. Authors of the study amplified TCR beta CDR3 regions from RNA transcripts. A first-round RT-PCR of the TCR CDR3 used the HTBI primer set. In TCRdb, the multiplex PCR reads were re-called with MiXCR into one record per CDR3 protein. The repertoire consists of around 720,000 distinct CDR3 sequences, with 30% to 40% occurring once and the leading ten covering less than 40%. The germline CDR1 and CDR2 sequences are SGHTA and FQGNSA. This CDR3 has 12 amino acids. V was shortened by 11 bases and J by 4 bases, with 14 bases between the two germline ends.

The material sequenced was blood. The receptor was isolated from a woman aged 35 to 49 with Graves' hyperthyroidism. The chain employs TRBV7-2 and TRBJ1-2; D not resolved. CDR3 protein: CAWTRGSYGYTF. DNA of the CDR3: TGTGCCTGGACGCGGGGTTCCTATGGCTACACCTTC.